This TCR beta chain was sequenced during a study of shared clonotypes between healthy human individuals. The germline V gene has CDR1 KGHSH and CDR2 LQKENI. V shed 3 bases and J shed 4 bases, with 18 bases lying between them. The CDR3 has 16 residues. Overall study findings and caveats: Rarefaction revealed incomplete sorted-subset sequencing despite large depth. Compared with clonotypes that all four donors shared, non-shared clonotypes had lower generation probabilities.

Assay used: immunoSEQ multiplex PCR; TCRdb lists only in-frame clones, some missing. The repertoire consists of about 980,000 clones, with less than 85% occurring once and the leading ten covering around 1.4%. Remarks on this clone: What it recognizes is unknown.

This sequence joins TRBV18 and TRBJ1-1; TRBD1 might be the D (5 bases). Sequenced input: memory CD4+ T cells sorted from blood. Subset: CD45RA-negative fraction. This sequence originates from a man aged 18-30 years in good health. CDR3 sequence: CASSPQTGTIGTEAFF. The CDR3 DNA follows: TGTGCCAGCTCACCCCAGACCGGGACCATCGGCACTGAAGCTTTCTTT. The full variable domain, with the rest looked up from reference TRBV18 and TRBJ1-1, is NAGVMQNPRHLVRRRGQEARLRCSPMKGHSHVYWYRQLPEEGLKFMVYLQKENIIDESGMPKERFSAEFPKEGPSILRIQQVVRGDSAAYFCASSPQTGTIGTEAFFGQGTRLTVV.